Detailed here is one TCR beta chain. The antigen is undetermined. The data are from a study of shared clonotypes between healthy human individuals. Study-level background: Three plates were used per donor for CD4 naive, three for CD4 memory, two for CD8 naive and one for CD8 memory.

Study conclusions and caveats: Relative to their counterparts shared across all four donors, non-shared clonotypes exhibited diminished generation probabilities.

This CDR3 is built from 16 residues. Germline V lookup: CDR1 SGHDN, CDR2 FVKESK. Trimming left V 3 bases short and J 2 bases short, with 13 bases between. The assay was run at deep level. Source study methods: ImmunoSEQ output held junction-only sequences without quality scores, so filtering differed. The repertoire was sequenced with immunoSEQ multiplex PCR; TCRdb's copy has only in-frame clones and lacks some. D and trimming come from the DNA, and the V and J calls and clone size come from that table. The table lists more than 500,000 clones, approximately 95% of them singletons, with about 0.064% in the top ten.

The rearrangement joins TRBV14 to TRBJ2-2; D is unresolved. Specimen: naive CD4+ T cells sorted from blood. Subset in this sample: CD45RA+ positively selected. The sequence was collected from a woman aged 30 to 39 in good health. CDR3 loop: CASSHRRRLNTGELFF. Here the CDR3 DNA reads TGTGCCAGCAGCCACCGAAGGAGACTTAACACCGGGGAGCTGTTTTTT. The complete variable domain, with remaining parts taken from reference TRBV14 and TRBJ2-2, reads EAGVTQFPSHSVIEKGQTVTLRCDPISGHDNLYWYRRVMGKEIKFLLHFVKESKQDESGMPNNRFLAERTGGTYSTLKVQPAELEDSGVYFCASSHRRRLNTGELFFGEGSRLTVL.